These T cell receptor beta chains were read from a single sample in a study of T cell changes during pregnancy in multiple sclerosis. TCRdb keeps only in-frame clones here, not all; method: immunoSEQ multiplex PCR. The sample records 35,000 to 55,000 clones, around 89% being singletons. Source: CD8+ T cells from peripheral blood mononuclear cells, taken after pregnancy. The source of these receptors is a female donor in good health, enrolled as a control in a pregnancy study. The conserved cysteine and the conserved F or W are not part of the CDR3 here. Not all rows give a size; the values are once, few, many and, for expanded clones, a class.

>-|TRBV7-9|TRBJ1-1|13
ASSSLGQVNTEAF
>-|TRBV6-5|TRBJ2-5|14
ASSYSIRSGRETQY
>-|TRBV2|TRBJ1-2|12
ASSVQGSVDGYT
>-|TRBV28|TRBJ1-1|14
ASSPATLSTNTEAF
>-|TRBV10-2|TRBJ2-1|13
ASPPEGSGYNEQF
>-|TRBV2|TRBJ2-5|12
ASGQRYDQETQY
>-|TRBV30|TRBJ2-5|8
ACVSETQY
>-|TRBV9|TRBJ1-2|13
ASSVEWAANYGYT
>-|TRBV4-3|TRBJ1-3|13
ASSQGDSSGNTIY
>once|TRBV9|TRBJ2-1|13
ASSASGTGSNEQF
>once|TRBV25-1|TRBJ2-2|10
AIKQGNGELF
>-|TRBV27|TRBJ2-1|15
ASSLGPSQPRKNEQF
>-|TRBV29-1|TRBJ1-3|12
SVRGGSSGNTIY
>-|TRBV11-2|TRBJ2-3|14
ASSPSAGLASDTQY
>once|TRBV6-1|TRBJ2-5|12
ASSESRIQETQY
>-|TRBV19|TRBJ2-1|12
ASSFGGVYNEQF
>few|TRBV5-6|TRBJ1-5|10
ASSSEGQPQH
>-|TRBV10-3|TRBJ1-2|15
AISEIWQGNINYGYT
>-|TRBV7-9|TRBJ1-2|16
ASSSLPGQGPPPYGYT
>once|TRBV7-2|TRBJ2-1|11
ASRESSYNEQF
>-|TRBV5-1|TRBJ1-6|15
ASSMDRASSYNSPLH
>-|TRBV2|TRBJ1-2|12
ASWEYRGRYGYT
>-|TRBV6-5|TRBJ2-1|12
ASRPGQGAGEQF
>-|TRBV27|TRBJ1-4|13
ASSFLSRTNEKLF
>-|TRBV4-3|TRBJ2-1|9
ASSQGLEQF
>-|TRBV4-3|TRBJ1-5|14
ASSQDWGQSNQPQH
>-|TRBV27|TRBJ1-2|11
ASSQDRTYGYT
>-|TRBV19|TRBJ2-2|13
ASSERNPNTGELF
>once|TRBV11-2|TRBJ2-3|10
ASSSLGDTQY
>-|TRBV9|TRBJ2-7|13
ASSVAGESTYEQY